The table lists the clone carrying this T cell receptor (beta chain) with many counts. This sample is part of a study of spatial heterogeneity in lung cancer. The library protocol tagged each TCR cDNA with a unique molecular identifier. One entry per CDR3 protein results from TCRdb running MiXCR on the 5' RACE reads. The sample consists of more than 35,000 distinct CDR3 sequences, about 5% of them appearing once. Time point reported: sample taken at primary tumor resection. The CDR3 runs 18 residues. The germline V gene encodes CDR1 KGHSH and CDR2 LQKENI. The V gene end was trimmed by 4 bases and the J gene end by 2 bases; junction bases not matched to a gene: 11.

The V call is TRBV18, the J call TRBJ2-1; 10 nucleotides line up with TRBD2. The clonotype originates from a female donor with early-stage non-small cell lung cancer. The source material was PBMCs, sampled at surgery. This CDR3 reads CASSRPGIAGGAYNEQFF. In nucleotides, the CDR3 is TGTGCCAGCTCACGTCCCGGAATAGCGGGGGGTGCCTACAATGAGCAGTTCTTC.